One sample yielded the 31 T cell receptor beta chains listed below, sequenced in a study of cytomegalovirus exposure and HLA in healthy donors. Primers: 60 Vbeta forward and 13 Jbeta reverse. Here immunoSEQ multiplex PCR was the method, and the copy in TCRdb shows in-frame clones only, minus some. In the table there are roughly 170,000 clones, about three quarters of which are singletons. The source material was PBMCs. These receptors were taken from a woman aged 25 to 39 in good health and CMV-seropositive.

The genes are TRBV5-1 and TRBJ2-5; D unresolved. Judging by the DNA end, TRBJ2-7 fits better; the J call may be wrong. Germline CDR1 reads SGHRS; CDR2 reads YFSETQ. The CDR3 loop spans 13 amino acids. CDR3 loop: CASSFGVAYEQYF. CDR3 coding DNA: TGCGCCAGCAGCTTCGGCGTAGCCTACGAGCAGTACTTC.

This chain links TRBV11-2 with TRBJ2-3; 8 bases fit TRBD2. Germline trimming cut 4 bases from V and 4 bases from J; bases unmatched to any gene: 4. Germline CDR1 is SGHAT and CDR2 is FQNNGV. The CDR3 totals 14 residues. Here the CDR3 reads CASSWERESDTQYF. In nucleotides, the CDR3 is TGTGCCAGCAGCTGGGAGCGGGAGTCAGATACGCAGTATTTT. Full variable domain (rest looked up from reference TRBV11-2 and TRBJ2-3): EAGVAQSPRYKIIEKRQSVAFWCNPISGHATLYWYQQILGQGPKLLIQFQNNGVVDDSQLPKDRFSAERLKGVDSTLKIQPAKLEDSAVYLCASSWERESDTQYFGPGTRLTVL.

The CDR3 DNA is TGCGCCAGCAGCCGGACAGTCGAGCAGTTCTTC. Translating gives CASSRTVEQFF. The chain links TRBV5-1 to TRBJ2-1, with D perhaps matching TRBD1 (6 bases). The CDR3 is 11 amino acids. Germline values: CDR1 SGHRS, CDR2 YFSETQ. Trimming pared 4 bases from V and 10 bases from J, leaving 9 bases between.

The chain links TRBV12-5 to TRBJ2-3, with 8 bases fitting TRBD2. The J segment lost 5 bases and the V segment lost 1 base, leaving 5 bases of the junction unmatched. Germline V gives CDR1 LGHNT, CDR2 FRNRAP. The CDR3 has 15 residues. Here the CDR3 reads CASGLGAGDVDTQYF. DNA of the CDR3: TGTGCTAGTGGTTTGGGAGCGGGAGACGTAGATACGCAGTATTTT.

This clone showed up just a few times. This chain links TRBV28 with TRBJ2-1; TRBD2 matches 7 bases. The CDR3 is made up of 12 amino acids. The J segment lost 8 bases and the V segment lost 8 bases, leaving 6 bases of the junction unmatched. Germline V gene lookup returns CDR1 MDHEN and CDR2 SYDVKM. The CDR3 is CASAQRDHEQFF. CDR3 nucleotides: TGTGCCAGCGCTCAGCGGGACCATGAGCAGTTCTTC.

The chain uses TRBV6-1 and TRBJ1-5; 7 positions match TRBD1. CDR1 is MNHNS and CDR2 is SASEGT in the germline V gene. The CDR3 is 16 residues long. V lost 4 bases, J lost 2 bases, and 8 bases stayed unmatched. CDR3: CASSGEGGPGNQPQHF. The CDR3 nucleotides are TGTGCCAGCAGTGGGGAAGGGGGCCCGGGCAATCAGCCCCAGCATTTT.

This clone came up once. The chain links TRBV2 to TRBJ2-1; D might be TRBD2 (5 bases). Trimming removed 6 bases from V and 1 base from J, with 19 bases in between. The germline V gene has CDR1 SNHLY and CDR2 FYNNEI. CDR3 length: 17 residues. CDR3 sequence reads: CASRPWFGRDSYNEQFF. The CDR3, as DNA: TGTGCCAGCAGGCCATGGTTCGGACGGGATTCCTACAATGAGCAGTTCTTC.

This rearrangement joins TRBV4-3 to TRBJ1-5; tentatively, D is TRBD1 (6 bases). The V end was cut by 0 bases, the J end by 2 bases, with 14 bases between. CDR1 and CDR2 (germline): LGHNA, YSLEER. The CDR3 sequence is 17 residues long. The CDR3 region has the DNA TGCGCCAGCAGCCAAGATTTCGGGGGGCATGGCAATCAGCCCCAGCATTTT. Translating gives CASSQDFGGHGNQPQHF.

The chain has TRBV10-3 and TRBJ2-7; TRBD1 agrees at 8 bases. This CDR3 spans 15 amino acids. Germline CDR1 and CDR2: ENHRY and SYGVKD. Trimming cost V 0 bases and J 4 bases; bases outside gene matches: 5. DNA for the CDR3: TGTGCCATCAGTGAGTCGGCACAGGGGGAGTACGAGCAGTACTTC. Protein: CAISESAQGEYEQYF.

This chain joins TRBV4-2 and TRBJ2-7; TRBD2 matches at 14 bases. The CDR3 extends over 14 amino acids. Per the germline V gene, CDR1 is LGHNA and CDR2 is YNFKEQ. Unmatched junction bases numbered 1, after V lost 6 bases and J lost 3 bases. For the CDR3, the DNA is TGTGCCAGCAGTGGGACTAGCGGGAGCTACGAGCAGTACTTC. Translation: CASSGTSGSYEQYF.

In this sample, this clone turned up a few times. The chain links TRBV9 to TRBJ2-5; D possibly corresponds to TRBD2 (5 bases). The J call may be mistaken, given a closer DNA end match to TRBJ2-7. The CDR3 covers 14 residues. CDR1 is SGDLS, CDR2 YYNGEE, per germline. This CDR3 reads CASSPSWDSYEQYF. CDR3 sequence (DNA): TGTGCCAGCAGCCCTAGCTGGGACTCCTACGAGCAGTACTTC.

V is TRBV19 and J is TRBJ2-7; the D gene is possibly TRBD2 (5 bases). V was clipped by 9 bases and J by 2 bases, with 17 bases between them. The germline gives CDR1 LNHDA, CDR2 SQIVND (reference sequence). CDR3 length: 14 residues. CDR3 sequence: CASRMAGDAYEQYF. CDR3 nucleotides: TGTGCCAGCAGAATGGCGGGTGACGCCTACGAGCAGTACTTC.

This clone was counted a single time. The CDR3 DNA reads TGTGCCAGCAGCCCCCCGGGGTCGGGATACAATGAGCAGTTCTTC. It encodes CASSPPGSGYNEQFF. V gene TRBV27 combines with J gene TRBJ2-1; weak D call: TRBD2 (5 bases). V lost 6 bases and J lost 4, with 16 bases in between. The CDR3 loop spans 15 amino acids. CDR1 MNHEY and CDR2 SMNVEV come from the germline V gene (reference sequence).

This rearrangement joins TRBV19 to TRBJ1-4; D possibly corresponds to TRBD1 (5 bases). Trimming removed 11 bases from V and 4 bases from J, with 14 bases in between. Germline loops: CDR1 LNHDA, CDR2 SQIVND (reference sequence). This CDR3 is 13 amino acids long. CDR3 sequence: CAAGDRNNEKLFF. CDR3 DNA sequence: TGTGCCGCGGGGGACCGCAATAATGAAAAACTGTTTTTT.

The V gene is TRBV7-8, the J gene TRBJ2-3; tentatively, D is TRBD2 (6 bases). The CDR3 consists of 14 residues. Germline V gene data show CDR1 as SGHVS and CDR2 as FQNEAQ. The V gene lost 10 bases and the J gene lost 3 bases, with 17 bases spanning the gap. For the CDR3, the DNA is TGTGCCATAGGGGCTAGCGCATTGACAGATACGCAGTATTTT. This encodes CAIGASALTDTQYF. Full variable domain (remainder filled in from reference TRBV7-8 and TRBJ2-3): GAGVSQSPRYKVAKRGQDVALRCDPISGHVSLFWYQQALGQGPEFLTYFQNEAQLDKSGLPSDRFFAERPEGSVSTLKIQRTQQEDSAVYLCAIGASALTDTQYFGPGTRLTVL.

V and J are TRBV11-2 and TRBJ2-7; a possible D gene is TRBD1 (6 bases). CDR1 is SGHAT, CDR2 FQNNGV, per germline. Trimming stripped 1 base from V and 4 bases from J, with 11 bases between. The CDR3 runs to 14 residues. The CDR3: CASSLVGALYEQYF. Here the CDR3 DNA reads TGTGCCAGCAGCTTAGTGGGGGCGCTTTACGAGCAGTACTTC.

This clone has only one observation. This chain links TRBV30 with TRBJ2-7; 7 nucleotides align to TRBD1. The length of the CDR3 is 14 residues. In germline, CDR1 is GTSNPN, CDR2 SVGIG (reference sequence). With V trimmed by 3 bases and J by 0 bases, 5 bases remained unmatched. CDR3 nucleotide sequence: TGTGCCTGGAGAGGACAGGTGACCTCCTACGAGCAGTACTTC. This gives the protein CAWRGQVTSYEQYF. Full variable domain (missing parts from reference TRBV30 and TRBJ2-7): SQTIHQWPATLVQPVGSPLSLECTVEGTSNPNLYWYRQAAGRGLQLLFYSVGIGQISSEVPQNLSASRPQDRQFILSSKKLLLSDSGFYLCAWRGQVTSYEQYFGPGTRLTVT.

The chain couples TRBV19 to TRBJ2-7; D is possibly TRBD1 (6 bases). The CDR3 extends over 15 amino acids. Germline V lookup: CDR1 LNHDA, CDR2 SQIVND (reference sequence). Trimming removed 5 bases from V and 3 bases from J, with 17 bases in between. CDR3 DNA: TGTGCCAGTAGTCTTGCGACAGGATCCTTCTACGAGCAGTACTTC. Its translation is CASSLATGSFYEQYF.

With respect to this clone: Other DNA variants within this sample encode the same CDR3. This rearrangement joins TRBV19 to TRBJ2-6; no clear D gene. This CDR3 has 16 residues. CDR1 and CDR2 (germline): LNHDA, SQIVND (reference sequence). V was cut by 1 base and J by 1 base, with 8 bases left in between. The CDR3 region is CASSIGAHSGANVLTF. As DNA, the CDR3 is TGTGCCAGTAGTATAGGCGCCCATTCTGGGGCCAACGTCCTGACTTTC. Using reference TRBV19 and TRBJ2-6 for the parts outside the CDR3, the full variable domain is DGGITQSPKYLFRKEGQNVTLSCEQNLNHDAMYWYRQDPGQGLRLIYYSQIVNDFQKGDIAEGYSVSREKKESFPLTVTSAQKNPTAFYLCASSIGAHSGANVLTFGAGSRLTVL.

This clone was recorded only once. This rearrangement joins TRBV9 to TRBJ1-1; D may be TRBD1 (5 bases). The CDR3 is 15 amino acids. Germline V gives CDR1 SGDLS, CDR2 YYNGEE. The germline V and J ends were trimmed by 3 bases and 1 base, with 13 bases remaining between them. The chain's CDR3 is CASSAAGRTNTEAFF. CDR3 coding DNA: TGTGCCAGCAGCGCCGCGGGACGGACGAACACTGAAGCTTTCTTT.

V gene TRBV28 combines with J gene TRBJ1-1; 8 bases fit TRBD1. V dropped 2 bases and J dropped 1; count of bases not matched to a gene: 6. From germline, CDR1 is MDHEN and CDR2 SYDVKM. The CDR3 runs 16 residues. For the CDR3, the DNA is TGTGCCAGCAGTTTAGGGAGTGGGACAGGGAACACTGAAGCTTTCTTT. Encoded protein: CASSLGSGTGNTEAFF.

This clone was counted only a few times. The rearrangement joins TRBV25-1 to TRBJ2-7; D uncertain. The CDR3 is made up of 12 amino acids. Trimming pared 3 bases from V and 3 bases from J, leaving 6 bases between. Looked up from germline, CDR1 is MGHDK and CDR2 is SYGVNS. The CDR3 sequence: CASSEAGYEQYF. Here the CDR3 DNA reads TGTGCCAGCAGTGAGGCTGGCTACGAGCAGTACTTC.

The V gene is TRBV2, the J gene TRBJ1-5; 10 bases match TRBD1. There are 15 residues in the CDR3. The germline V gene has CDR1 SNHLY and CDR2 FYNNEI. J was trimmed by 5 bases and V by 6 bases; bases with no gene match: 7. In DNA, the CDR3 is TGTGCCAGCAGGGACAGGGGGGGTGGCGATCAGCCCCAGCATTTT. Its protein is CASRDRGGGDQPQHF.

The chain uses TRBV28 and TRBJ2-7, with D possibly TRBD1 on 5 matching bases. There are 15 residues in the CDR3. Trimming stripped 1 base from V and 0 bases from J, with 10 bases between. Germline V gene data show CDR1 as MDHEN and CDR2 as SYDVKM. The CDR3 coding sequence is TGTGCCAGCAGTTTATATCAGGGAAGCTCCTACGAGCAGTACTTC. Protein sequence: CASSLYQGSSYEQYF. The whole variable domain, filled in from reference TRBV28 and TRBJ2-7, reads DVKVTQSSRYLVKRTGEKVFLECVQDMDHENMFWYRQDPGLGLRLIYFSYDVKMKEKGDIPEGYSVSREKKERFSLILESASTNQTSMYLCASSLYQGSSYEQYFGPGTRLTVT.

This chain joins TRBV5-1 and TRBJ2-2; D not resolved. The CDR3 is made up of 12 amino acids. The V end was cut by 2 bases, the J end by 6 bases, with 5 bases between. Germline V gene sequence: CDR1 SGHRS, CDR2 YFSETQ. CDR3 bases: TGCGCCAGCAGCTTTATTTCCGGGGAGCTGTTTTTT. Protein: CASSFISGELFF.

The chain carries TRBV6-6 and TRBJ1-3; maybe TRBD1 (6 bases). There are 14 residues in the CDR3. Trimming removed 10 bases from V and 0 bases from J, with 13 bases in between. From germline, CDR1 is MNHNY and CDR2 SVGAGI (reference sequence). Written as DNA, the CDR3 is TGTGCCACCACAGGGTTGAGCTCTGGAAACACCATATATTTT. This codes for CATTGLSSGNTIYF.

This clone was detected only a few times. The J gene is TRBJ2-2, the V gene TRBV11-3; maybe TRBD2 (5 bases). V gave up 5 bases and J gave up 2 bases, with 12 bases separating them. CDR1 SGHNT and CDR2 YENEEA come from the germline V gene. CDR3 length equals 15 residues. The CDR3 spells CASSPSGSNTGELFF. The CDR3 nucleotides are TGTGCCAGCAGCCCCAGCGGTTCTAACACCGGGGAGCTGTTTTTT.

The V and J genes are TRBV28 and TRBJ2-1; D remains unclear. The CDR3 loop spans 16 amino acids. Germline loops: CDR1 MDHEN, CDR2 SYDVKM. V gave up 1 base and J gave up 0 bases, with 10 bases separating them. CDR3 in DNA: TGTGCCAGCAGTTTATTAGCAGAGCCCTCCTACAATGAGCAGTTCTTC. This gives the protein CASSLLAEPSYNEQFF.

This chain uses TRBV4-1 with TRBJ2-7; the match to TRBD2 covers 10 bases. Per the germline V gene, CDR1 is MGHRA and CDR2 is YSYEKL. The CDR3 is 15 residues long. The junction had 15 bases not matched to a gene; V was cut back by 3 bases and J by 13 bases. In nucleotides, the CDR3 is TGCGCCAGCAGCCACCCGACGGGGCTAGCGGGAGCGGTATACTTC. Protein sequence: CASSHPTGLAGAVYF.

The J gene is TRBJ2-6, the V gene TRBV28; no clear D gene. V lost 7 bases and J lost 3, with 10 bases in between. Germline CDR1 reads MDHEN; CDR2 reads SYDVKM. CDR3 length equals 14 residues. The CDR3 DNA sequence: TGTGCCAGCATCTCTTCAGTTGGGGCCAACGTCCTGACTTTC. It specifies CASISSVGANVLTF.

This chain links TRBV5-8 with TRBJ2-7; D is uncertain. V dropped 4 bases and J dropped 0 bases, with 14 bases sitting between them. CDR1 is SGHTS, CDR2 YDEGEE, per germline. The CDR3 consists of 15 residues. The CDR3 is CASSTSDLSSYEQYF. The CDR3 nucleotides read TGTGCCAGCAGCACAAGTGATCTCAGCTCCTACGAGCAGTACTTC.